The 20 T cell receptor beta chains listed next were all sequenced from one sample in a study of blood T cell repertoires in COVID-19. The table came from immunoSEQ multiplex PCR; TCRdb's copy has only in-frame clones and leaves some out. This table holds about 480,000 clones, 88% found once. Material for sequencing was PBMCs or T cells enriched from blood (not recorded which). These receptors came from a woman between 40 and 55 years old who had recovered from COVID-19.

The chain has TRBV9 and TRBJ2-2; D remains unclear. This CDR3 is built from 14 residues. Between the trimmed V and J ends, which lost 0 bases and 6 bases, there was a span of 9 bases. The germline V gene encodes CDR1 SGDLS and CDR2 YYNGEE. In DNA, the CDR3 is TGTGCCAGCAGCGTAGCAGTGCCCCCCGGGGAGCTGTTTTTT. It yields the protein CASSVAVPPGELFF.

The chain couples TRBV7-8 to TRBJ2-2; 10 nucleotides agree with TRBD2. Losses at the gene ends were 5 bases for V and 5 bases for J; bases not matched to a gene: 8. The CDR3 covers 16 residues. In germline, CDR1 is SGHVS, CDR2 FQNEAQ. The CDR3 region has the DNA TGTGCCAGCAGCGCCCTAGCGGGAGACAGGACCGGGGAGCTGTTTTTT. Translating gives CASSALAGDRTGELFF.

This clone was seen once. This chain links TRBV27 with TRBJ1-6, with 9 positions matching TRBD1. Germline V gene data show CDR1 as MNHEY and CDR2 as SMNVEV (reference sequence). This CDR3 region has 15 residues. J lost 7 bases, V lost 7 bases, and 8 bases had no gene match. In nucleotides, the CDR3 is TGTGCCAGCAATTTTGGGACAGGGCAAAATTCACCCCTCCACTTT. Translating it yields CASNFGTGQNSPLHF.

This chain uses TRBV5-1 with TRBJ2-7, with D tentatively TRBD2 (5 bases). Trimming removed 2 bases from V and 0 bases from J, with 18 bases in between. The CDR3 covers 17 residues. The germline V gene has CDR1 SGHRS and CDR2 YFSETQ. The CDR3: CASSLGSSGSFSYEQYF. The CDR3 coding sequence is TGCGCCAGCAGCTTAGGGAGTTCGGGGTCCTTCTCCTACGAGCAGTACTTC.

The V and J genes are TRBV25-1 and TRBJ2-5; D unclear. Trimming took off 1 base at V and 4 bases at J, with 7 bases between the two ends. The CDR3 length is 13 residues. Germline V lookup: CDR1 MGHDK, CDR2 SYGVNS. The CDR3 region has the DNA TGTGCCAGCAGTGAATCGTCGGGAGAGACCCAGTACTTC. Protein product: CASSESSGETQYF.

The CDR3 loop is CASGVGDSGHEQYF. CDR3 coding DNA: TGCGCCAGCGGGGTCGGGGACTCCGGCCACGAGCAGTACTTC. The chain couples TRBV5-1 to TRBJ2-7; tentatively, D is TRBD2 (6 bases). Germline V gene sequence: CDR1 SGHRS, CDR2 YFSETQ. V lost 7 bases, J lost 5 bases, and 19 bases lay in between. The CDR3 has 14 residues.

The chain recombines TRBV19 with TRBJ2-4; D unresolved. Germline lookup yields CDR1 LNHDA and CDR2 SQIVND (reference sequence). V lost 1 base to trimming and J lost 0 bases, with 7 bases between them. CDR3 length equals 15 residues. The CDR3 here is CASSIGLVAKNIQYF. CDR3 in DNA: TGTGCCAGTAGTATAGGACTGGTAGCCAAAAACATTCAGTACTTC.

The chain links TRBV10-2 to TRBJ2-4; tentative D call: TRBD1 (6 bases). V lost 0 bases to trimming and J lost 6 bases, with 18 bases between them. Germline lookup yields CDR1 WSHSY and CDR2 SAAADI. There are 17 residues in the CDR3. The CDR3, as DNA: TGCGCCAGCAGTGAGTCGACCCACAGGGTGGTGGGAAACATTCAGTACTTC. Amino acid sequence: CASSESTHRVVGNIQYF.

The chain has TRBV3-1 (or the pseudogene TRBV3-2) and TRBJ1-1; the D is unclear. Looked up from germline, CDR1 is LGHDT and CDR2 is YNNKEL (reference sequence). The CDR3 loop spans 13 amino acids. V lost 0 bases to trimming and J lost 4 bases, with 6 bases between them. CDR3 sequence reads: CASSQEALTEAFF. The CDR3 coding sequence is TGTGCCAGCAGCCAAGAGGCCCTCACTGAAGCTTTCTTT.

V and J are TRBV3-1 (or the pseudogene TRBV3-2) and TRBJ2-3; TRBD2 aligns across 13 bases. With 4 bases clipped from V and 6 bases from J, the junction kept 7 bases outside the gene matches. In germline, CDR1 is LGHDT, CDR2 YNNKEL (reference sequence). The CDR3 runs to 16 residues. The CDR3 reads CASSPGLAGVADTQYF. In DNA, the CDR3 is TGTGCCAGCAGCCCCGGACTAGCGGGAGTAGCGGATACGCAGTATTTT.

The V gene is TRBV6-5, the J gene TRBJ1-5; D is possibly TRBD1 (6 bases). This CDR3 is built from 13 residues. V gave up 7 bases and J gave up 10 bases, with 17 bases separating them. Germline V gene lookup returns CDR1 MNHEY and CDR2 SVGAGI. The CDR3 protein is CASTWARGSPQHF. DNA of the CDR3: TGTGCCAGCACGTGGGCCAGGGGCTCCCCCCAGCATTTT.

The V gene is TRBV4-3, the J gene TRBJ2-7; 7 bases match TRBD1. The CDR3 spans 14 residues. The junction had 2 bases not matched to a gene; V was cut back by 0 bases and J by 3 bases. Per germline, CDR1 LGHNA and CDR2 YSLEER. The CDR3 sequence is CASSQDTGVYEQYF. As DNA, the CDR3 is TGCGCCAGCAGCCAAGATACAGGGGTCTACGAGCAGTACTTC.

This chain connects TRBV13 to TRBJ2-5, with D unresolved. Trimming removed 1 base from V and 3 bases from J, with 6 bases in between. This CDR3 has 13 amino acids. Germline V lookup: CDR1 PRHDT, CDR2 FYEKMQ (reference sequence). The CDR3 protein is CASSLERKETQYF. The CDR3 DNA sequence: TGTGCCAGCAGCTTAGAGAGGAAAGAGACCCAGTACTTC.

The chain has TRBV27 and TRBJ1-4; D is unresolved. The V and J ends lost 4 bases and 7 bases respectively, with 19 bases between them. In germline, CDR1 is MNHEY, CDR2 SMNVEV (reference sequence). The CDR3 has 16 residues. CDR3 coding DNA: TGTGCCAGCAGTTGGGCTTCAGGAACCGCCGGTGAAAAACTGTTTTTT. This encodes CASSWASGTAGEKLFF.

The V call is TRBV6-5, the J call TRBJ1-5; a possible D gene is TRBD1 (5 bases). The V end lost 6 bases, the J end lost 7 bases, and 10 bases lay between the germline ends. The CDR3 is 12 residues long. Germline loops: CDR1 MNHEY, CDR2 SVGAGI. DNA of the CDR3: TGTGCCAGCAGCCCCGGGGGACAGCCCCAGCATTTT. This sequence encodes CASSPGGQPQHF.

The chain joins TRBV24-1 to TRBJ1-2; no firm D call. The germline gives CDR1 KGHDR, CDR2 SFDVKD. The CDR3 loop spans 14 amino acids. The V and J ends lost 10 bases and 2 bases respectively, with 16 bases between them. This CDR3 is CATQSHTENYGYTF. Here the CDR3 DNA reads TGTGCCACTCAGTCTCACACAGAGAACTATGGCTACACCTTC.

The chain couples TRBV25-1 to TRBJ1-6; 7 nucleotides align to TRBD1. The CDR3 covers 13 residues. Per germline, CDR1 MGHDK and CDR2 SYGVNS. The trim removed 7 bases at V and 7 bases at J, leaving 4 bases unmatched. CDR3 coding DNA: TGTGCCAGCATGGGACAGAACAATTCACCCCTCCACTTT. It specifies CASMGQNNSPLHF.

The rearrangement joins TRBV2 to TRBJ2-5, with 10 bases fitting TRBD2. Trimming took 7 bases from V and 6 from J; bases not matched to a gene: 8. Germline-derived CDR1 and CDR2 are SNHLY and FYNNEI. The CDR3 totals 14 residues. The CDR3 is CASTLTSGIQTQYF. In nucleotides, the CDR3 is TGTGCCAGCACCCTCACTAGCGGGATACAGACCCAGTACTTC.

The genes are TRBV6-5 and TRBJ1-1, with D possibly matching TRBD1 (6 bases). Trimming pared 5 bases from V and 2 bases from J, leaving 9 bases between. This CDR3 has 13 residues. Per the germline V gene, CDR1 is MNHEY and CDR2 is SVGAGI. The CDR3, as DNA: TGTGCCAGCAGTAGGGGACACAACACTGAAGCTTTCTTT. Its translation is CASSRGHNTEAFF.

The CDR3: CAISVARSSYNEQFF. The CDR3 DNA sequence: TGTGCCATCAGTGTAGCGCGAAGCTCCTACAATGAGCAGTTCTTC. The rearrangement joins TRBV10-3 to TRBJ2-1; a possible D gene is TRBD2 (5 bases). V was pared by 4 bases and J by 0 bases, with 10 bases between. The germline CDR1 and CDR2 sequences are ENHRY and SYGVKD. The CDR3 contains 15 residues.